The clone carrying this T cell receptor (beta chain) was found a few times. Antigen specificity is unknown. The source of the sample is a study of T cell repertoires in cytomegalovirus infection. The wider study: CMV infection and matching HLA type were both indicated by public TCR beta signatures.

TCRdb processed the reads anew with MiXCR; each CDR3 protein has one entry. The sample contains over 100,000 distinct CDR3 sequences, 29% of which appear only once. The germline V gene encodes CDR1 LGHNA and CDR2 YNFKEQ. The CDR3 runs 13 residues. The germline V and J ends were trimmed by 4 bases and 5 bases, with 11 bases remaining between them. This chain uses TRBV4-2 with TRBJ1-1; a possible D gene is TRBD1 (6 bases). The sequence came from a human donor in good health (CMV status not recorded). Some clones in this sample may be carry-over from other donors' samples. The sample in question was CD8+ T cells from cultured PBMCs, obtained from culture after CMV antigen stimulation. The DNA of the CDR3 is TGTGCCAGCAGCCCAACAGGGCGGACTGAAGCTTTCTTT. It codes for CASSPTGRTEAFF.